This T cell receptor beta chain was captured by sequencing in a study of T cells in localized non-small cell lung cancer. Findings and limits, study-wide: A median approximately 60 of the top 100 tumor clones appeared in adjacent lung. The study linked higher blood T cell density to longer overall survival. Uninvolved adjacent lung showed higher T cell clonality than tumor.

As concerns this clone: Its antigen remains unidentified.

Some clones are missing from TCRdb's copy, which holds only in-frame ones; the method was immunoSEQ multiplex PCR. This table has about 33,000 clones, about nine tenths appearing once. Germline CDR1 is SGHTA and CDR2 is FQGNSA. With 5 bases clipped from V and 6 bases from J, the junction kept 7 bases outside the gene matches. The CDR3 sequence is 14 residues long. J is TRBJ2-4 and V is TRBV7-2; 7 bases are shared with TRBD2. This receptor was taken from a man aged 35-69 years with stage II lung adenocarcinoma. The starting material was PBMCs, obtained before any cancer treatment. The CDR3 protein is CASSLLSGANIQYF. CDR3 nucleotide sequence: TGTGCCAGCAGCCTTTTGAGCGGGGCAAACATTCAGTACTTC.